The 17 T cell receptor beta chains below come from one sample, sequenced in a study of cytomegalovirus exposure and HLA in healthy donors. PCR employed 60 Vbeta and 13 Jbeta primers. TCRdb keeps only in-frame clones here, not all; method: immunoSEQ multiplex PCR. Of some 140,000 clones listed, roughly 83% are singletons. Sequenced sample: PBMCs. Source of these receptors: a man aged 40-55 years in good health and CMV-seronegative.

V is TRBV7-9 and J is TRBJ2-1; tentatively, D is TRBD1 (5 bases). Looked up from germline, CDR1 is SEHNR and CDR2 is FQNEAQ (reference sequence). V lost 3 bases and J 5 bases, leaving 20 bases between the germline ends. The CDR3 consists of 17 residues. CDR3 DNA sequence: TGTGCCAGCAGCTTCCCCCAAGGGGATGGCACACACAATGAGCAGTTCTTC. It yields the protein CASSFPQGDGTHNEQFF.

The chain couples TRBV6-5 to TRBJ2-7; 8 nucleotides line up with TRBD2. J lost 6 bases, V lost 6 bases, and 10 bases had no gene match. This CDR3 is 14 amino acids long. Germline CDR1 is MNHEY and CDR2 is SVGAGI. CDR3 loop: CASRTRRGAREQYF. The CDR3 nucleotides are TGTGCCAGCAGGACGAGGCGGGGGGCGCGCGAGCAGTACTTC.

The chain joins TRBV5-6 to TRBJ2-1, with a weak D call TRBD2 (6 bases). Germline V gives CDR1 SGHDT, CDR2 YYEEEE. The CDR3 has 15 amino acids. V shed 4 bases and J shed 4 bases, with 15 bases lying between them. CDR3 residues: CASSPRWAGYNEQFF. For the CDR3, the DNA is TGTGCCAGCAGCCCACGATGGGCGGGATACAATGAGCAGTTCTTC.

This clone showed up just a few times. The J gene is TRBJ1-1, the V gene TRBV27; 7 nucleotides align to TRBD1. The CDR3 contains 15 residues. The junction had 3 bases not matched to a gene; V was cut back by 2 bases and J by 0 bases. The V gene's germline CDR1 is MNHEY and CDR2 SMNVEV (reference sequence). CDR3 sequence: CASSLQGVVNTEAFF. The CDR3 region has the DNA TGTGCCAGCAGTTTACAGGGGGTGGTGAACACTGAAGCTTTCTTT.

The chain joins TRBV7-9 to TRBJ1-3; a weak D match, TRBD1 (5 bases). The CDR3 sequence is 14 residues long. V was cut by 0 bases and J by 4 bases, with 7 bases left in between. The germline CDR1 and CDR2 sequences are SEHNR and FQNEAQ (reference sequence). The CDR3 region is CASSLAGGGNTIYF. In DNA form, the CDR3 reads TGTGCCAGCAGCTTAGCCGGGGGAGGAAACACCATATATTTT.

The chain has TRBV7-6 and TRBJ1-4; 7 bases match TRBD1. Trimming cost V 1 base and J 4 bases; bases outside gene matches: 9. Looked up from germline, CDR1 is SGHVS and CDR2 is FNYEAQ. The CDR3 sequence is 17 residues long. This CDR3 reads CASSLGPQRGLNEKLFF. The CDR3 DNA sequence: TGTGCCAGCAGCTTAGGCCCCCAAAGGGGGCTTAATGAAAAACTGTTTTTT.

The chain recombines TRBV27 with TRBJ2-7; perhaps TRBD2 as D (6 bases). This CDR3 is 14 amino acids long. Looked up from germline, CDR1 is MNHEY and CDR2 is SMNVEV (reference sequence). Trimming took 2 bases from V and 0 from J, leaving 8 bases between them. The CDR3 sequence: CASSLVGGSYEQYF. In nucleotides, the CDR3 is TGTGCCAGCAGTTTAGTCGGGGGCTCCTACGAGCAGTACTTC.

In regard to this clone: This same CDR3 is encoded by further DNA sequences in the sample. The rearrangement uses TRBV2 and TRBJ2-2, with D possibly TRBD2 on 6 matching bases. The CDR3 consists of 15 residues. Germline loops: CDR1 SNHLY, CDR2 FYNNEI. V was pared by 4 bases and J by 2 bases, with 11 bases between. As DNA, the CDR3 is TGTGCCAGCAGTGGCACCGGGAGAAACACCGGGGAGCTGTTTTTT. This translates into CASSGTGRNTGELFF.

The chain couples TRBV11-3 to TRBJ2-1; possibly TRBD1 for D (6 bases). The CDR3 consists of 15 residues. V was pared by 1 base and J by 3 bases, with 10 bases between. From germline, CDR1 is SGHNT and CDR2 YENEEA. In nucleotides, the CDR3 is TGTGCCAGCAGCTTAGGTGGGGGCTACTACAATGAGCAGTTCTTC. It encodes CASSLGGGYYNEQFF.

This chain connects TRBV11-1 to TRBJ1-1, with D possibly matching TRBD1 (5 bases). Trimming left V 6 bases short and J 5 bases short, with 13 bases between. CDR3 length equals 13 residues. Germline CDR1 and CDR2: SGHAT and FQDESV (reference sequence). CDR3 sequence: CASRDRGKTEAFF. The CDR3 region has the DNA TGTGCCAGCAGGGACCGGGGGAAGACTGAAGCTTTCTTT.

The chain couples TRBV5-1 to TRBJ1-3, with D unresolved. This CDR3 spans 16 amino acids. CDR1 SGHRS and CDR2 YFSETQ come from the germline V gene. V dropped 0 bases and J dropped 0 bases, with 10 bases sitting between them. In DNA form, the CDR3 reads TGCGCCAGCAGCTTGGGACAACCCGTCTCTGGAAACACCATATATTTT. Protein product: CASSLGQPVSGNTIYF.

This clone was counted a few times. The V and J genes are TRBV25-1 and TRBJ1-1; the D is unclear. This CDR3 region has 13 residues. V lost 5 bases to trimming and J lost 4 bases, with 11 bases between them. The germline V gene has CDR1 MGHDK and CDR2 SYGVNS. The CDR3 DNA follows: TGTGCCAGCAGTCGCCGGGAGGGCACTGAAGCTTTCTTT. Translation: CASSRREGTEAFF.

This sequence joins TRBV19 and TRBJ1-5, with 9 bases that match TRBD1. The CDR3 totals 16 residues. Per the germline V gene, CDR1 is LNHDA and CDR2 is SQIVND (reference sequence). Trimming at V came to 5 bases and at J to 1 base, leaving 6 bases not matched to a gene. For the CDR3, the DNA is TGTGCCAGTAGTTCCCGGACAGGGGTGAGCAATCAGCCCCAGCATTTT. This sequence encodes CASSSRTGVSNQPQHF.

This clone was detected a few times. The rearrangement uses TRBV5-1 and TRBJ2-2; a possible D gene is TRBD1 (5 bases). This CDR3 contains 15 residues. The germline V gene encodes CDR1 SGHRS and CDR2 YFSETQ. V lost 7 bases to trimming and J lost 6 bases, with 19 bases between them. CDR3 residues: CASQPGRSWAGELFF. CDR3 nucleotides: TGCGCCAGCCAACCAGGGCGTTCGTGGGCCGGGGAGCTGTTTTTT.

The chain has TRBV29-1 and TRBJ2-1; 7 nucleotides match TRBD2. V shed 6 bases, J shed 3 bases, and the junction held 11 bases outside the gene matches. Per the germline V gene, CDR1 is SQVTM and CDR2 is ANQGSEA. The CDR3 sequence is 15 residues long. The CDR3 here is CSVMNLAVNYNEQFF. The CDR3 DNA follows: TGCAGCGTCATGAATCTAGCGGTAAACTACAATGAGCAGTTCTTC.

The V gene is TRBV28, the J gene TRBJ1-5, with 9 bases lining up with TRBD1. This CDR3 has 14 amino acids. Germline lookup yields CDR1 MDHEN and CDR2 SYDVKM. V lost 2 bases to trimming and J lost 7 bases; unmatched junction nucleotides: 3. The CDR3 bases are TGTGCCAGCAGTTTAGGGACAGGGAGCCAGCCCCAGCATTTT. Its protein product is CASSLGTGSQPQHF.

The chain is built from TRBV6-6 and TRBJ2-6; D uncertain. The CDR3 has 15 amino acids. V lost 2 bases to trimming and J lost 0 bases, with 5 bases between them. Per germline, CDR1 MNHNY and CDR2 SVGAGI (reference sequence). Written as DNA, the CDR3 is TGTGCCAGCAGTTACAGTAGCTCTGGGGCCAACGTCCTGACTTTC. Translated: CASSYSSSGANVLTF.